The sequence of this T cell receptor beta chain was determined in a study of CD8 T cells in Susac syndrome. This clonotype came up once. In germline, CDR1 is SGHVS, CDR2 FNYEAQ. V lost 5 bases and J 4 bases, leaving 11 bases between the germline ends. The CDR3 is 13 amino acids. The authors reverse transcribed roughly 0.5 to 1 ug RNA with random hexamers. MiXCR, run by TCRdb on the immunoSEQ multiplex PCR reads, gives a single entry per CDR3 protein. The table includes about 130,000 distinct CDR3 sequences, over 90% detected once. This sequence originates from a human donor with Susac syndrome. Sequencing used CD8+ T cells from PBMCs. This chain joins TRBV7-6 and TRBJ2-5; tentative D call: TRBD1 (5 bases). The CDR3 DNA reads as TGTGCCAGCAGCACAGGATCCACAGAGACCCAGTACTTC. Its protein is CASSTGSTETQYF.